This TCR beta chain emerged from a study of CD8 T cells in ankylosing spondylitis. Findings and caveats of the study: Seemingly distinctive of ankylosing spondylitis blood was a TCR beta motif formed by eight highly homologous variants.

Regarding this clonotype: Its antigen is undetermined.

5'-RACE, quantitative and with molecular barcodes, yielded the TCR beta libraries. MiXCR, applied by TCRdb to the 5' RACE reads, yields one record per CDR3 protein. The sample holds more than 650,000 distinct CDR3 sequences, roughly 12% seen once. Germline CDR1 is SGHNT and CDR2 is YYREEE (reference sequence). The CDR3 extends over 14 amino acids. V lost 9 bases to trimming and J lost 4 bases, with 17 bases between them. This receptor was obtained from a male donor with ankylosing spondylitis. The material sequenced was blood, either unsorted or a sorted T cell fraction (not recorded which). V and J are TRBV5-4 and TRBJ2-1; a possible D gene is TRBD2 (6 bases). The CDR3 bases are TGTGCCAAGTCTTCGGCGGGGTCTTACAATGAGCAGTTCTTC. It codes for CAKSSAGSYNEQFF.